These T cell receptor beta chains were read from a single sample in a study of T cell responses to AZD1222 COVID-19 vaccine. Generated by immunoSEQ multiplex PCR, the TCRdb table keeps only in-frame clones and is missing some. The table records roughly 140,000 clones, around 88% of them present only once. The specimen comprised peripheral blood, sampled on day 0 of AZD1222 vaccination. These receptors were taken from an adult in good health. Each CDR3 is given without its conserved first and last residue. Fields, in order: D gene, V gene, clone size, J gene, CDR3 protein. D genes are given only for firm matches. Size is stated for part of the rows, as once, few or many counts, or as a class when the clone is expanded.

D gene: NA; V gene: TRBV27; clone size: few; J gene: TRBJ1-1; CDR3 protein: ASSPLTGPKGTEAF
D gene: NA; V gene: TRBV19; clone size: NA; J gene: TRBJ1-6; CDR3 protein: ASRDDRDLASPLH
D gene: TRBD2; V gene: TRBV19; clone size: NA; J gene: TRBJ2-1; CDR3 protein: ASSIVGLAGGEQF
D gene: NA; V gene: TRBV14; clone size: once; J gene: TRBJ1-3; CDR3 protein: ASSQGGRSGNTIY
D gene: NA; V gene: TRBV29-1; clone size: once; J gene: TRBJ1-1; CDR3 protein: SVVKERPGSVNTEAF
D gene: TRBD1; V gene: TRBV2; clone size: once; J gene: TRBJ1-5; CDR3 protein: ASRKADRIGQPQH
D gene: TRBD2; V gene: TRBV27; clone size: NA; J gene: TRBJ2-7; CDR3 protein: ASSLGVGRLASYEQY
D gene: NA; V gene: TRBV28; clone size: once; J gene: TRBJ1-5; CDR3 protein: ASRSDRAQH
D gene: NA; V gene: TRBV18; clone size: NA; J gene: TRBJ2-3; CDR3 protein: ASSPQTVGDTQY
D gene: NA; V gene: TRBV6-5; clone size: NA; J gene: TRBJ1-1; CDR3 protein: ATLFWGLNTEAF
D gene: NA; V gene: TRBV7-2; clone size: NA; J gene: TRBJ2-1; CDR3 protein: ASSLNAVGAYEQF
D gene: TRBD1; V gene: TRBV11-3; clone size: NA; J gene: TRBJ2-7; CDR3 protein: ASSAGQGAGEQY
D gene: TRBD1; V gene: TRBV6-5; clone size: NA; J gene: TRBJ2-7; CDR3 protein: ASSYSRDRTYEQY
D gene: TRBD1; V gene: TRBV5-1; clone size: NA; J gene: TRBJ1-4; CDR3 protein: ASSIRGRDNEKLF
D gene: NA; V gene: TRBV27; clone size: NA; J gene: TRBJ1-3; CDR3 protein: ASSFRRELGNTIY
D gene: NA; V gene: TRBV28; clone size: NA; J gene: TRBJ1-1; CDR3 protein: ASFLRGTEAF
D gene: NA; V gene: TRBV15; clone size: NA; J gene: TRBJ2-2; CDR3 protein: ATSNRVGGGELF
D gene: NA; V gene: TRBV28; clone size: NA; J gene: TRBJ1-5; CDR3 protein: ASTYRDISNQPQH
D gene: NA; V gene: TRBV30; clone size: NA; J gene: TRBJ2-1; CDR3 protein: AWNEGGGFSEQF
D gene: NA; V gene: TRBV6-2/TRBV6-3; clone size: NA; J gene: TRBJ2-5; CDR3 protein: ASSYDRRGETQY
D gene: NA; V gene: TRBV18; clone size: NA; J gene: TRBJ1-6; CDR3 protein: ASSPLPSGHNSPLH
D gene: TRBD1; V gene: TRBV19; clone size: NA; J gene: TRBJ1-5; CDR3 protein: ASTSFDRGYNQPQH
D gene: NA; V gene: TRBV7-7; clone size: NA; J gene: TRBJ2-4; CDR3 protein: ASSLVGVTKNIQY
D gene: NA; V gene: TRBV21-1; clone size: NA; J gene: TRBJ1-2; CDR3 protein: ASSKKTEPRYGYT
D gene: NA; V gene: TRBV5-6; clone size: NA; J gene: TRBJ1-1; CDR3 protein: ATHKLTRTELNTEAF
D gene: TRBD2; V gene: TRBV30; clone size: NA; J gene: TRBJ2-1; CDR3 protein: AWSYSGRANEQF
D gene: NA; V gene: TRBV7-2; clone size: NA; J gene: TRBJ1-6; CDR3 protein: ASSSERSYNSPLH
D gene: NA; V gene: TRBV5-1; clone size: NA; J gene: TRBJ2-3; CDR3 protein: ASSLEGGDTQY
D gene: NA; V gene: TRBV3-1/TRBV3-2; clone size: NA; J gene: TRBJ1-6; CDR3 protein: ASSRTDNSPLH
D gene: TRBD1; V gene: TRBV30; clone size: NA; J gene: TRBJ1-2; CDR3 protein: AWGHGTGGSYGYT
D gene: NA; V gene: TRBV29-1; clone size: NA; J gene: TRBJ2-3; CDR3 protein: SVGGVSTDTQY
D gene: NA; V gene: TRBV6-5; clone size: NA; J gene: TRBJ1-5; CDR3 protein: ASSYAEVNQPQH
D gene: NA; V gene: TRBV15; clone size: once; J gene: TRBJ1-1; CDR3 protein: ATSRLTRNTEAF
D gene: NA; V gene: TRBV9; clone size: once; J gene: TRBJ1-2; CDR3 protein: ASTSGPKGSGYT
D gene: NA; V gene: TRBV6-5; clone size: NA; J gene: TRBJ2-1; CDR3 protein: ASSSPGGGKRNEQF
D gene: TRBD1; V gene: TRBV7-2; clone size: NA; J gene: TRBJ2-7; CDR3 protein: ASSGRTGIGEQY
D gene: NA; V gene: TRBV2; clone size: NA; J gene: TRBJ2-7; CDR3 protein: ASLIGYEQY
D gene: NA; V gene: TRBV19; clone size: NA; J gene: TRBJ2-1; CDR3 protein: ASSIHQEQF
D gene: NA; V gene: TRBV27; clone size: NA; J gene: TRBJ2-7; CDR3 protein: ASSPGHASYEQY
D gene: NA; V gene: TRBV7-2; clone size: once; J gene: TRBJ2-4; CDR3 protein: ASSQKNIQY
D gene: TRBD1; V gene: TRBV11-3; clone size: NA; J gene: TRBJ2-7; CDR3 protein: ASSLGTGNFDEQY
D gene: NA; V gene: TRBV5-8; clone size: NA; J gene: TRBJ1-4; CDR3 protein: ASSSGTAATNEKLF